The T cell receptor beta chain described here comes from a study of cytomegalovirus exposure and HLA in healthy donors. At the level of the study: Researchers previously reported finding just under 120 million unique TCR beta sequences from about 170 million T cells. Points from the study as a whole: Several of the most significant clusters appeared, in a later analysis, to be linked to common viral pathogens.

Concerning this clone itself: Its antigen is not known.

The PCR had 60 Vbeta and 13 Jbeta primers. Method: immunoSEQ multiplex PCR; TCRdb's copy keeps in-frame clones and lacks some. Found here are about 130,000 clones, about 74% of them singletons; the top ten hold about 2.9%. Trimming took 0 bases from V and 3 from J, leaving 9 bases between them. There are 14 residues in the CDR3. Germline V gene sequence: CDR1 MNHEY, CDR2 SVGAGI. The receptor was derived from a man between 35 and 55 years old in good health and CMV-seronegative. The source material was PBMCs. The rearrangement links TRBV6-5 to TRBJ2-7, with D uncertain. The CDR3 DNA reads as TGTGCCAGCAGTTACTCGGAGTCGCTCTACGAGCAGTACTTC. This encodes CASSYSESLYEQYF.